This T cell receptor beta chain was recovered during a study of blood T cell repertoires in COVID-19. Study-level background: What the recovered Cohort 3 donors had was two negative PCRs, clearance, or symptom resolution. Some COVID-19 samples were acute and others convalescent; all came from the United States, Italy and Spain. In each case, the material was cDNA or gDNA derived from T cells, B-cell-depleted T cells, or PBMCs.

Germline lookup yields CDR1 SGHRS and CDR2 YFSETQ. This CDR3 is built from 16 residues. Trimming cost V 4 bases and J 8 bases, with 19 bases left between them. Profiling relied on immunoSEQ multiplex PCR, and the TCRdb table lists in-frame clones only, not all of them. The table includes fewer than 200,000 clones, approximately 86% detected once. The sequence was obtained from a woman in her thirties or forties in a cohort exposed to, infected with or recovered from COVID-19 (not recorded which). Material for sequencing was PBMCs or T cells enriched from blood (not recorded which). The chain carries TRBV5-1 and TRBJ1-6; perhaps TRBD1 as D (6 bases). The CDR3 bases are TGCGCCAGCAGCCCCTACATGACAGGTTTTGATTCACCCCTCCACTTT. Protein product: CASSPYMTGFDSPLHF. Drawing the rest from reference TRBV5-1 and TRBJ1-6, the complete variable domain is KAGVTQTPRYLIKTRGQQVTLSCSPISGHRSVSWYQQTPGQGLQFLFEYFSETQRNKGNFPGRFSGRQFSNSRSEMNVSTLELGDSALYLCASSPYMTGFDSPLHFGNGTRLTVT.